This T cell receptor beta chain came from a study of blood T cell repertoires in COVID-19. Study at large: Samples representing acute and convalescent COVID-19 were sourced from the United States, Italy and Spain.

CDR3 length: 15 amino acids. Germline values: CDR1 MNHNS, CDR2 SASEGT. The V gene lost 2 bases and the J gene lost 3 bases, with 10 bases spanning the gap. Participants came from some 23 US areas, aged about 18 to 95 years. Recovered status applied to Cohort 3 donors who had two consecutive negative PCRs. It also applied to those with clearance or with symptom resolution. Study processing details: Scientists estimated how many nucleated cells there were by amplifying reference gene primers. Only in-frame clones appear in the TCRdb table, and some are missing; sequencing was by immunoSEQ multiplex PCR. V and J calls and clone size are given by that table; D and trimming were obtained from the DNA. This sample has some 310,000 clones, with nearly 90% found just once.

Sequencing input: PBMCs or T cells enriched from blood (not recorded which). The TCR was taken from a woman aged 25 to 39 who had recovered from COVID-19. The chain has TRBV6-1 and TRBJ1-4, with a possible D match to TRBD1 (5 bases). CDR3 amino acids: CASSESGASNEKLFF. The CDR3 bases are TGTGCCAGCAGTGAAAGTGGGGCTTCTAATGAAAAACTGTTTTTT.